This record looks at one TCR beta chain sequence and its context. The antigen it recognizes is unknown. Per-base quality was not reported, and no clone a single base away is much larger than it. The library was made by the immunoSEQ multiplex PCR assay. Held by TCRdb, this immuneACCESS table contains in-frame sequences only and omits some clones. Under half of the omission traces to an unresolved V gene where checked; the cause of the rest is unknown. A total of 55,000 to 80,000 clones appear in this sample, 95% to 98% of them only once. The leading ten clones occupy over 0.15% of the sample. The data belong to a study of technical replicates of blood from several donors (dated 2017 in TCRdb). Trimmed from V: 0 bases; trimmed from J: 2 bases; junction bases lacking a gene match: 1. Via the germline V gene (reference sequence), CDR1 is SGHAT and CDR2 FQDESV. The CDR3 starts with the cysteine, ends with the phenylalanine, and has 15 residues. The read is trimmed to its CDR3 DNA, 45 bases read in frame from base 1.

The source material was T cells isolated from PBMCs. The receptor comes from a human donor in good health. The chain employs TRBV11-1 and TRBJ2-1; TRBD1 matches 7 bases in the middle. The sequenced DNA is TGTGCCAGCAGCTTAGCCAGGGGGACCTACAATGAGCAGTTCTTC. Its amino acids are CASSLARGTYNEQFF.